This passage covers 15 T cell receptor beta chains from one sample sequenced in a study of T cells after yellow fever vaccination. Via MiXCR, TCRdb re-called the 5' RACE reads, giving one row per CDR3 protein. The sample has fewer than 450,000 distinct CDR3 sequences, around a tenth seen once; the top ten hold less than 20%. Sequencing used PBMCs, obtained on the day of the first yellow fever vaccination. These receptors were collected from a man in his late teens or twenties who received the YFV17D yellow fever vaccine.

This clonotype has ten or more counts. V gene TRBV4-3 combines with J gene TRBJ1-6; D might be TRBD1 (6 bases). CDR1 and CDR2 (germline): LGHNA, YSLEER. The CDR3 runs to 14 residues. The V end lost 4 bases, the J end lost 8 bases, and 12 bases lay between the germline ends. The CDR3: CASSRTGTDSPLHF. The CDR3 bases are TGCGCCAGCAGCCGTACAGGGACTGATTCACCCCTCCACTTT.

The V call is TRBV7-9, the J call TRBJ2-5; 9 positions agree with TRBD1. CDR1 SEHNR and CDR2 FQNEAQ come from the germline V gene (reference sequence). The CDR3 has 15 amino acids. V gave up 4 bases and J gave up 7 bases; unmatched junction bases: 10. The CDR3 reads CASSSRDRDSGTQYF. The CDR3 coding sequence is TGTGCCAGCAGCTCCCGGGACAGGGATTCAGGGACCCAGTACTTC.

The CDR3 DNA sequence: TGTGCCAGCAGTTTTGGCGGGGTGGAAAAACTGTTTTTT. Protein product: CASSFGGVEKLFF. The chain recombines TRBV28 with TRBJ1-4; D gene ambiguous. V shed 3 bases and J shed 8 bases, with 10 bases lying between them. CDR1 and CDR2 from the germline V gene are MDHEN and SYDVKM. CDR3 size: 13 residues.

This clonotype was detected a few times. The chain uses TRBV4-3 and TRBJ2-2; 10 nucleotides match TRBD2. The CDR3 totals 17 residues. V dropped 4 bases and J dropped 1; count of bases not matched to a gene: 6. Germline CDR1 LGHNA, CDR2 YSLEER. CDR3 in amino acids: CASSRERGGLNTGELFF. CDR3 nucleotide sequence: TGCGCCAGCAGCCGAGAGCGGGGGGGCTTGAACACCGGGGAGCTGTTTTTT.

The gene calls are TRBV18 and TRBJ2-1, with 14 nucleotides matching TRBD2. CDR1 and CDR2 (germline): KGHSH, LQKENI. The CDR3 totals 17 residues. J was trimmed by 3 bases and V by 3 bases; bases with no gene match: 4. As DNA, the CDR3 is TGTGCCAGCTCACCGACTAGCGGGGGGGCAATCTACAATGAGCAGTTCTTC. Translation gives CASSPTSGGAIYNEQFF.

The genes are TRBV7-2 and TRBJ2-2; 11 positions match TRBD2. Germline V gene sequence: CDR1 SGHTA, CDR2 FQGNSA. The J segment lost 7 bases and the V segment lost 5 bases, leaving 12 bases of the junction unmatched. The CDR3 runs to 17 residues. The CDR3 DNA reads TGTGCCAGCAGCCCCCGGACTAGCGGGTCTATTAACGGGGAGCTGTTTTTT. This gives the protein CASSPRTSGSINGELFF.

The rearrangement joins TRBV18 to TRBJ1-3; D not certain. Deletions cut 1 base from V and 2 bases from J, with 9 bases between. This CDR3 is built from 15 residues. CDR1 is KGHSH, CDR2 LQKENI, per germline. CDR3 nucleotides: TGTGCCAGCTCACCACAGACGGACCCTGGAAACACCATATATTTT. Protein product: CASSPQTDPGNTIYF.

This clonotype was recorded a few times. V and J are TRBV7-9 and TRBJ1-1, with D maybe TRBD1 (5 bases). Germline CDR1 and CDR2: SEHNR and FQNEAQ (reference sequence). The CDR3 consists of 14 residues. V was cut by 2 bases and J by 1 base, with 8 bases left in between. The CDR3 here is CASSLLGPNTEAFF. In DNA form, the CDR3 reads TGTGCCAGCAGCTTACTGGGACCGAACACTGAAGCTTTCTTT.

This clonotype was picked up a small number of times. This sequence joins TRBV10-3 and TRBJ1-2; 8 bases align to TRBD1. V lost 6 bases to trimming and J lost 8 bases; unmatched junction nucleotides: 5. CDR1 and CDR2 (germline): ENHRY, SYGVKD. This CDR3 has 12 amino acids. CDR3 in DNA: TGTGCCATCAGGCGGGACAGGAACGGCTACACCTTC. This sequence encodes CAIRRDRNGYTF.

The rearrangement uses TRBV7-9 and TRBJ2-2; possible D gene TRBD1, 6 bases. The CDR3 has 15 amino acids. V gave up 5 bases and J gave up 5 bases, with 15 bases separating them. The germline gives CDR1 SEHNR, CDR2 FQNEAQ (reference sequence). CDR3 loop: CASSPGQGRTGELFF. CDR3 DNA: TGTGCCAGCAGCCCAGGGCAGGGGCGGACCGGGGAGCTGTTTTTT.

Ten or more counts support this clonotype. The J gene is TRBJ2-3, the V gene TRBV5-1; possible D gene TRBD2, 6 bases. Trimming pared 5 bases from V and 5 bases from J, leaving 15 bases between. This CDR3 has 14 residues. CDR1 and CDR2 from the germline V gene are SGHRS and YFSETQ. CDR3 nucleotides: TGCGCCAGCAGTTCGGAGGGGCCGAGAGATACGCAGTATTTT. Translated, it gives CASSSEGPRDTQYF.

V usage is TRBV2 and J usage is TRBJ1-1; tentatively, D is TRBD1 (5 bases). The germline CDR1 and CDR2 sequences are SNHLY and FYNNEI. Trimming pared 1 base from V and 13 bases from J, leaving 13 bases between. This CDR3 has 12 amino acids. For the CDR3, the DNA is TGTGCCAGCAGTGAAGGGGACCGCTCGGGTTTCTTT. Translating gives CASSEGDRSGFF.

The chain combines TRBV12-3 or TRBV12-4 with TRBJ1-6; D remains ambiguous. The CDR3 contains 15 residues. The V gene lost 3 bases and the J gene lost 3 bases, with 9 bases spanning the gap. DNA of the CDR3: TGTGCCAGCAGTTTCGACGGATTCTATAATTCACCCCTCCACTTT. Protein: CASSFDGFYNSPLHF.

There are a few counts of this clonotype. V gene TRBV5-1 combines with J gene TRBJ1-1; possibly TRBD1 for D (6 bases). The V gene's germline CDR1 is SGHRS and CDR2 YFSETQ. Between the trimmed V and J ends, which lost 7 bases and 0 bases, there was a span of 13 bases. The CDR3 is 14 residues long. CDR3 coding DNA: TGCGCCAGCCGAACAGGGACAATGAACACTGAAGCTTTCTTT. Its translation: CASRTGTMNTEAFF.

This clonotype was counted only a few times. The chain links TRBV4-3 to TRBJ2-2; D possibly corresponds to TRBD2 (6 bases). CDR1 and CDR2 from the germline V gene are LGHNA and YSLEER. V lost 5 bases and J lost 0, with 10 bases in between. CDR3 length: 15 amino acids. The CDR3 sequence: CASSARGANTGELFF. The CDR3 nucleotides read TGCGCCAGCAGCGCGCGGGGCGCGAACACCGGGGAGCTGTTTTTT.